This passage covers 5 T cell receptor beta chains from one sample sequenced in a study of early T cells in non-severe SARS-CoV-2 infection (TCRdb year 2021). Library prep was done by 5' RACE. TCRdb shows the sequencer as NextSeq 500. TCRdb trimmed the raw reads at Q25, called clones with MiXCR and kept productive beta chains. Each entry is one CDR3 protein sequence, shown with its most common DNA and genes. The sample profile shows about 64,000 distinct CDR3 sequences; approximately 9.2% of them were found once. Of the sample, roughly 13% is held by the ten largest clones. Material: whole blood, obtained at baseline. The receptors shown here come from an adult who was a healthcare worker with PCR-confirmed SARS-CoV-2 infection or an uninfected control (not recorded which).

This clonotype was detected a few times. The CDR3 spells CSAGRGRETQYF. DNA of the CDR3: TGCAGCGCCGGTCGCGGCAGAGAGACCCAGTACTTC. The chain has TRBV29-1 and TRBJ2-5; D is unclear. Looked up from germline, CDR1 is SQVTM and CDR2 is ANQGSEA. V was pared by 7 bases and J by 4 bases, with 13 bases between. The CDR3 runs to 12 residues.

This clonotype was found many times. CDR3: CALSDGGPREGQYF. In nucleotides, the CDR3 is TGTGCTTTGTCGGATGGGGGCCCTCGAGAAGGGCAGTACTTC. The J gene is TRBJ2-7, the V gene TRBV12-5, with D maybe TRBD1 (6 bases). V lost 11 bases, J lost 9 bases, and 26 bases lay in between. The CDR3 spans 14 residues. The germline V gene has CDR1 LGHNT and CDR2 FRNRAP. The variable domain in full, completed from reference TRBV12-5 and TRBJ2-7, reads DARVTQTPRHKVTEMGQEVTMRCQPILGHNTVFWYRQTMMQGLELLAYFRNRAPLDDSGMPKDRFSAEMPDATLATLKIQPSEPRDSAVYFCALSDGGPREGQYFGPGTRLTVT.

The rearrangement links TRBV7-2 to TRBJ2-5, with 9 positions matching TRBD2. J lost 5 bases, V lost 5 bases, and 9 bases had no gene match. CDR1 and CDR2 (germline): SGHTA, FQGNSA. CDR3 size: 15 residues. CDR3 region: CASSAGGEAQETQYF. For the CDR3, the DNA is TGTGCCAGCAGCGCGGGGGGGGAGGCCCAGGAGACCCAGTACTTC.

This clonotype was seen at least ten times. This chain joins TRBV3-1 and TRBJ2-2; tentatively, D is TRBD1 (6 bases). CDR3 length equals 16 residues. Trimming left V 5 bases short and J 3 bases short, with 16 bases between. Germline V gene sequence: CDR1 LGHDT, CDR2 YNNKEL (reference sequence). In DNA, the CDR3 is TGTGCCAGCAGCTATCCTAGGGGGTTGGACACCGGGGAGCTGTTTTTT. Residues: CASSYPRGLDTGELFF.

This chain connects TRBV6-1 to TRBJ1-4; TRBD1 matches 12 bases. Trimming removed 5 bases from V and 7 bases from J; junction bases left unmatched: 5. Germline loops: CDR1 MNHNS, CDR2 SASEGT. CDR3 length equals 15 residues. The CDR3 coding sequence is TGTGCCAGCAGTTGGGACAGGGGGCAGAGTGAAAAACTGTTTTTT. Protein: CASSWDRGQSEKLFF.